This T cell receptor beta chain was obtained from a study of OX40 agonist ivuxolimab in advanced cancers. Overall study: Patients with prior anti-PD-1, anti-PD-L1 or anti-CTLA-4 therapy were eligible; roughly 40% had some.

J lost 7 bases, V lost 4 bases, and 14 bases had no gene match. Germline-derived CDR1 and CDR2 are SQVTM and ANQGSEA. The CDR3 loop spans 15 amino acids. The protocol was immunoSEQ multiplex PCR, while the TCRdb copy is restricted to in-frame clones and leaves out a portion. The table records fewer than 75,000 clones, around 90% of them present only once. Turning to this clone: The antigen remains undetermined.

Study-level results: What antigens the expanded peripheral T cells recognized was never established.

Sample: CD4+ or CD8+ T cells sorted from blood, taken in a trial of the OX40 agonist ivuxolimab. The TCR comes from an adult with an advanced solid tumor such as melanoma, head and neck, liver or kidney cancer. The chain links TRBV29-1 to TRBJ2-7, with 9 bases aligning to TRBD2. In DNA form, the CDR3 reads TGCAGCGTTGGCATCTCCCTTAGCGGGAGCGGAGAGCAGTACTTC. The encoded protein is CSVGISLSGSGEQYF.